A single sample is the source of the 32 T cell receptor beta chains below, sequenced in a study of beta chain features in type 1 diabetes. Study-wide results and caveats: When Type 1 diabetes patients were examined, their TCRB CDR3s proved moderately but significantly shorter in all four CD4+ subsets.

All of the isolated RNA was reverse transcribed, so expressed TCRB transcripts were sequenced. The data were produced by immunoSEQ multiplex PCR, yet TCRdb's version contains in-frame clones alone and is incomplete. The sample consists of more than 150,000 clones, about 9% of them appearing once. These TCRs are of unknown antigen specificity. The sample comprised central memory CD4+ T cells from blood. These receptors originate from a woman younger than 45 with type 1 diabetes.

V and J are TRBV5-1 and TRBJ2-7, with 10 bases matching TRBD2. Germline CDR1 is SGHRS and CDR2 is YFSETQ. The V and J ends lost 3 bases and 2 bases, in that order; junction bases with no gene match: 8. The CDR3 totals 16 residues. In DNA form, the CDR3 reads TGCGCCAGCAGCTGGGGAGGACTAGCGGAGGCCTACGAGCAGTACTTC. Translating it yields CASSWGGLAEAYEQYF.

The V and J genes are TRBV10-2 and TRBJ1-2; 10 nucleotides match TRBD1. With 6 bases clipped from V and 7 bases from J, the junction kept 8 bases outside the gene matches. This CDR3 has 14 amino acids. Germline CDR1 is WSHSY and CDR2 is SAAADI. The chain's CDR3 is CASRRTGGNFGYTF. The CDR3 bases are TGCGCCAGCAGACGGACAGGGGGGAATTTTGGCTACACCTTC.

This clone was seen more than once but under ten times. J is TRBJ2-5 and V is TRBV15, with D unresolved. With 0 bases removed from V and 3 bases from J, the gap between germline ends came to 14 bases. This CDR3 has 16 amino acids. CDR1 LNHNV and CDR2 YYDKDF come from the germline V gene (reference sequence). As DNA, the CDR3 is TGTGCCACCAGCAGAGATTTGGGCCCGATTGAAGAGACCCAGTACTTC. Protein: CATSRDLGPIEETQYF.

This clone was observed a handful of times. DNA of the CDR3: TGTGCCAGCAGCTTAACCGCTGCTAGCGACTACTACAATGAGCAGTTCTTC. This codes for CASSLTAASDYYNEQFF. The chain uses TRBV7-2 and TRBJ2-1, with D maybe TRBD2 (6 bases). V shed 2 bases and J shed 3 bases, with 17 bases lying between them. Germline V gives CDR1 SGHTA, CDR2 FQGNSA. The CDR3 contains 17 residues.

CDR3 in DNA: TGTGCCAGCAGTCCGGGACAGGGGGCATCTGGGGCCAACGTCCTGACTTTC. Translated, it gives CASSPGQGASGANVLTF. The chain has TRBV11-3 and TRBJ2-6; 12 bases align to TRBD1. The CDR3 has 17 amino acids. Germline V gives CDR1 SGHNT, CDR2 YENEEA. Trimming removed 6 bases from V and 1 base from J; junction bases left unmatched: 4.

The chain is built from TRBV10-3 and TRBJ2-3; 12 bases fit TRBD2. The trim removed 6 bases at V and 0 bases at J, leaving 4 bases unmatched. This CDR3 has 16 amino acids. Germline CDR1 and CDR2: ENHRY and SYGVKD. The DNA of the CDR3 is TGTGCCATCAGGGCTGGACTAGCGGGAAGCACAGATACGCAGTATTTT. It is translated as CAIRAGLAGSTDTQYF.

In this sample, this clone turned up a few times. The gene calls are TRBV7-9 and TRBJ1-2; no reliable D call. This CDR3 comprises 14 residues. Germline CDR1 is SEHNR and CDR2 is FQNEAQ (reference sequence). The germline V and J ends were trimmed by 3 bases and 0 bases, with 8 bases remaining between them. CDR3 sequence reads: CASSFTETNYGYTF. The CDR3 DNA follows: TGTGCCAGCAGCTTCACAGAGACTAACTATGGCTACACCTTC.

The rearrangement uses TRBV29-1 and TRBJ2-3; 9 bases line up with TRBD1. The V and J ends lost 0 bases and 2 bases, in that order; junction bases with no gene match: 9. CDR3 length equals 17 residues. Germline V CDR1 and CDR2: SQVTM, ANQGSEA. The DNA of the CDR3 is TGCAGCGTTGAAGATCGGGACAGGGCGGAGGTCACAGATACGCAGTATTTT. Its protein is CSVEDRDRAEVTDTQYF.

This rearrangement joins TRBV27 to TRBJ2-7, with D possibly being TRBD2 (5 bases). This CDR3 is built from 13 residues. V was clipped by 5 bases and J by 6 bases, with 14 bases between them. Germline lookup yields CDR1 MNHEY and CDR2 SMNVEV (reference sequence). The CDR3 region has the DNA TGTGCCAGCAGTAGGACCCCGGACTCCGAGCAGTACTTC. Protein sequence: CASSRTPDSEQYF.

The chain combines TRBV29-1 with TRBJ2-7; D might be TRBD1 (5 bases). The V end lost 7 bases, the J end lost 3 bases, and 10 bases lay between the germline ends. This CDR3 is 11 amino acids long. Per the germline V gene, CDR1 is SQVTM and CDR2 is ANQGSEA. The CDR3 DNA follows: TGCAGCGCGGTTACAGGCTACGAGCAGTACTTC. Translation: CSAVTGYEQYF.

This clone was picked up a small number of times. The chain combines TRBV27 with TRBJ1-1; TRBD1 might be the D (6 bases). Germline V gene lookup returns CDR1 MNHEY and CDR2 SMNVEV (reference sequence). V lost 2 bases to trimming and J lost 5 bases, with 9 bases between them. CDR3 length: 13 residues. The CDR3 sequence is CASSLQGLTEAFF. As DNA, the CDR3 is TGTGCCAGCAGTTTACAGGGGCTAACTGAAGCTTTCTTT.

The genes are TRBV9 and TRBJ1-1; weak D call: TRBD1 (5 bases). The germline V and J ends were trimmed by 4 bases and 4 bases, with 14 bases remaining between them. This CDR3 region has 14 residues. Per the germline V gene, CDR1 is SGDLS and CDR2 is YYNGEE. CDR3 in amino acids: CASSPRGEATEAFF. CDR3 bases: TGTGCCAGCAGCCCCCGAGGGGAGGCCACTGAAGCTTTCTTT.

This clone was picked up a small number of times. The gene calls are TRBV5-4 and TRBJ1-4; no clear D. Germline V gene lookup returns CDR1 SGHNT and CDR2 YYREEE (reference sequence). Trimming left V 0 bases short and J 0 bases short, with 6 bases between. CDR3 length equals 15 residues. The CDR3, as DNA: TGTGCCAGCAGCTTGGACAGTGCAACTAATGAAAAACTGTTTTTT. This codes for CASSLDSATNEKLFF.

In its sample, this clone was seen a few times. The chain carries TRBV11-2 and TRBJ2-1; TRBD1 agrees at 8 bases. The CDR3 covers 14 residues. Germline V gives CDR1 SGHAT, CDR2 FQNNGV. V gave up 4 bases and J gave up 5 bases; unmatched junction bases: 4. CDR3 amino acids: CASSSRTGHNEQFF. In DNA form, the CDR3 reads TGTGCCAGCAGCTCCCGGACAGGGCACAATGAGCAGTTCTTC.

This clone was seen a few times. The chain carries TRBV19 and TRBJ1-1, with 8 positions matching TRBD1. The V gene's germline CDR1 is LNHDA and CDR2 SQIVND (reference sequence). This CDR3 has 14 residues. V lost 8 bases to trimming and J lost 5 bases; unmatched junction nucleotides: 10. CDR3 in amino acids: CASDRGKSGTEAFF. The CDR3 coding sequence is TGTGCCAGTGACAGGGGAAAGTCTGGGACTGAAGCTTTCTTT.

J is TRBJ2-2 and V is TRBV2, with 9 positions matching TRBD2. The CDR3 spans 16 residues. Per germline, CDR1 SNHLY and CDR2 FYNNEI. J was trimmed by 7 bases and V by 0 bases; bases with no gene match: 6. CDR3 in amino acids: CASSEALAGAGGELFF. The CDR3 nucleotides read TGTGCCAGCAGTGAAGCGTTAGCGGGAGCGGGCGGGGAGCTGTTTTTT.

This chain uses TRBV7-3 with TRBJ1-1; D gene ambiguous. Between the trimmed V and J ends, which lost 2 bases and 3 bases, there was a span of 7 bases. Looked up from germline, CDR1 is SGHTA and CDR2 is FQGTGA. The CDR3 is 13 residues long. CDR3 residues: CASSLGIYTEAFF. The CDR3 DNA reads TGTGCCAGCAGCTTAGGCATTTACACTGAAGCTTTCTTT.

The chain uses TRBV28 and TRBJ2-1; a possible D gene is TRBD1 (6 bases). This CDR3 contains 13 residues. Germline CDR1 MDHEN, CDR2 SYDVKM. V was shortened by 5 bases and J by 5 bases, with 10 bases between the two germline ends. In nucleotides, the CDR3 is TGTGCCAGCAGTAGGACAGTCAACAATGAGCAGTTCTTC. Its translation is CASSRTVNNEQFF. The full variable domain, rest sourced from reference TRBV28 and TRBJ2-1, is DVKVTQSSRYLVKRTGEKVFLECVQDMDHENMFWYRQDPGLGLRLIYFSYDVKMKEKGDIPEGYSVSREKKERFSLILESASTNQTSMYLCASSRTVNNEQFFGPGTRLTVL.

The sample holds a few counts of this clone. The chain couples TRBV15 to TRBJ2-7, with 9 nucleotides matching TRBD1. The CDR3 covers 16 residues. The germline V gene encodes CDR1 LNHNV and CDR2 YYDKDF (reference sequence). V was clipped by 0 bases and J by 5 bases; unmatched bases: 8. CDR3: CATSRENRDRADEQYF. The CDR3 DNA reads TGTGCCACCAGCAGAGAAAACCGGGACAGGGCAGACGAGCAGTACTTC.

This clone was seen only a few times. The chain is built from TRBV7-2 and TRBJ1-5, with TRBD1 matching 8 bases. CDR3 length: 18 amino acids. The J segment lost 0 bases and the V segment lost 2 bases, leaving 9 bases of the junction unmatched. Germline loops: CDR1 SGHTA, CDR2 FQGNSA. In nucleotides, the CDR3 is TGTGCCAGCAGCTTATTCGGGGACAGGAGTTATAGCAATCAGCCCCAGCATTTT. Protein: CASSLFGDRSYSNQPQHF.

This clone was counted only a few times. The CDR3 here is CASRDRGCNEQYF. The CDR3 DNA reads as TGTGCCAGCCGGGACAGGGGCTGTAACGAGCAGTACTTC. V is TRBV6-9 and J is TRBJ2-7; 10 nucleotides align to TRBD1. CDR1 is MNHGY, CDR2 SVAAGI, per germline. Trimming took 8 bases from V and 5 from J; bases not matched to a gene: 6. The CDR3 is 13 amino acids.

The rearrangement links TRBV25-1 to TRBJ2-7; perhaps TRBD2 as D (6 bases). Germline values: CDR1 MGHDK, CDR2 SYGVNS. V dropped 4 bases and J dropped 0 bases, with 13 bases sitting between them. This CDR3 has 15 residues. CDR3 loop: CASSGVSGSSYEQYF. The DNA for the CDR3 is TGTGCCAGCAGTGGGGTTAGCGGTAGCTCCTACGAGCAGTACTTC.

The rearrangement links TRBV5-4 to TRBJ1-2; 7 positions match TRBD1. The CDR3 extends over 15 amino acids. V lost 0 bases, J lost 5 bases, and 7 bases stayed unmatched. The germline V gene encodes CDR1 SGHNT and CDR2 YYREEE (reference sequence). Here the CDR3 DNA reads TGTGCCAGCAGCTTGGGACAGGGAGTGTCGTATGGCTACACCTTC. Its translation: CASSLGQGVSYGYTF.

This clone was detected ten times or more. The rearrangement links TRBV30 to TRBJ2-3; TRBD1 is a possible D gene (6 bases). This CDR3 region has 14 residues. Per germline, CDR1 GTSNPN and CDR2 SVGIG (reference sequence). The germline V and J ends were trimmed by 3 bases and 1 base, with 11 bases remaining between them. Here the CDR3 DNA reads TGTGCCTGGAGCCATCCAGGGGGCACAGATACGCAGTATTTT. Translated, it gives CAWSHPGGTDTQYF.

This clone was observed many times. As DNA, the CDR3 is TGTGCCAGCAGTCCGAGACCCCGGGACTATGGCTACACCTTC. This translates into CASSPRPRDYGYTF. V gene TRBV27 combines with J gene TRBJ1-2; D gene ambiguous. V was shortened by 5 bases and J by 3 bases, with 13 bases between the two germline ends. CDR1 is MNHEY and CDR2 is SMNVEV in the germline V gene (reference sequence). This CDR3 has 14 residues.

This clone has just a few counts. The chain carries TRBV5-4 and TRBJ2-3, with TRBD2 as a possible D gene (5 bases). V was shortened by 4 bases and J by 0 bases, with 18 bases between the two germline ends. The CDR3 contains 17 residues. Looked up from germline, CDR1 is SGHNT and CDR2 is YYREEE (reference sequence). The chain's CDR3 is CASSQEGLATSTDTQYF. The CDR3 DNA sequence: TGTGCCAGCAGCCAAGAGGGTCTAGCAACTAGCACAGATACGCAGTATTTT.

V is TRBV7-2 and J is TRBJ1-4; D is unresolved. CDR1 and CDR2 from the germline V gene are SGHTA and FQGNSA. This CDR3 is 13 amino acids long. V lost 2 bases to trimming and J lost 7 bases, with 8 bases between them. The CDR3 region is CASSLRWSEKLFF. CDR3 DNA sequence: TGTGCCAGCAGCTTACGGTGGAGTGAAAAACTGTTTTTT.

This chain links TRBV19 with TRBJ2-1; 13 positions match TRBD2. CDR1 is LNHDA and CDR2 is SQIVND in the germline V gene (reference sequence). The CDR3 runs 13 residues. J was trimmed by 8 bases and V by 9 bases; bases with no gene match: 4. CDR3 sequence: CASRTSGSYEQFF. CDR3 DNA: TGTGCCAGCCGGACTAGCGGGAGCTATGAGCAGTTCTTC.

This clone was picked up a small number of times. CDR3 bases: TGTGCCAGCAGCTTAGGTGTCATATTTCGACAGGATATCTCCTACGAGCAGTACTTC. Translation: CASSLGVIFRQDISYEQYF. The rearrangement uses TRBV11-2 and TRBJ2-7; TRBD1 might be the D (6 bases). The germline V and J ends were trimmed by 1 base and 0 bases, with 22 bases remaining between them. Germline values: CDR1 SGHAT, CDR2 FQNNGV. This CDR3 comprises 19 residues.

V gene TRBV27 combines with J gene TRBJ2-1; a possible D gene is TRBD1 (6 bases). This CDR3 has 15 amino acids. The germline V and J ends were trimmed by 5 bases and 1 base, with 12 bases remaining between them. Germline V gives CDR1 MNHEY, CDR2 SMNVEV (reference sequence). Here the CDR3 reads CASSPLTGSYNEQFF. The DNA of the CDR3 is TGTGCCAGCAGTCCCCTGACAGGATCCTACAATGAGCAGTTCTTC.

This clone came up many times. The J gene is TRBJ2-4, the V gene TRBV14; D gene ambiguous. The germline CDR1 and CDR2 sequences are SGHDN and FVKESK. Trimming cost V 1 base and J 4 bases, with 17 bases left between them. The CDR3 extends over 17 amino acids. In DNA form, the CDR3 reads TGTGCCAGCAGCCAAGGAAAGGCAGGCTCCTCGAAAAACATTCAGTACTTC. As protein: CASSQGKAGSSKNIQYF. Combining the CDR3 with reference TRBV14 and TRBJ2-4 gives the whole variable domain EAGVTQFPSHSVIEKGQTVTLRCDPISGHDNLYWYRRVMGKEIKFLLHFVKESKQDESGMPNNRFLAERTGGTYSTLKVQPAELEDSGVYFCASSQGKAGSSKNIQYFGAGTRLSVL.

The sample holds a few counts of this clone. The chain recombines TRBV9 with TRBJ1-2, with D possibly being TRBD1 (6 bases). Per the germline V gene, CDR1 is SGDLS and CDR2 is YYNGEE. The CDR3 has 14 residues. V lost 2 bases and J 4 bases, leaving 12 bases between the germline ends. The CDR3 loop is CASSVGTGSYGYTF. The CDR3 DNA follows: TGTGCCAGCAGCGTCGGTACAGGGAGCTATGGCTACACCTTC.